These 31 T cell receptor beta chains came from one sample sequenced in a study of stem cell transplantation in POMP-related autoinflammatory disease. Regarding the study as a whole: Fewer unique TRB V-J gene pairings were identified in patients with PRAID. Across all analyzed T-cell subsets, patients with PRAID tended toward reduced diversity and increased clonality.

TCRdb's copy holds only in-frame clones and misses some; the assay was immunoSEQ multiplex PCR. The sample carries about 8,900 clones, 91% recorded once. The antigens these receptors bind are not known. The sequenced sample was CD8+ T cells from PBMCs, obtained before stem cell transplantation. The receptors here all came from a human donor with POMP-related autoinflammation and immune dysregulation (PRAID).

The V and J genes are TRBV30 and TRBJ2-7, with 7 bases that match TRBD1. V shed 5 bases, J shed 1 base, and the junction held 5 bases outside the gene matches. The CDR3 has 13 amino acids. Germline values: CDR1 GTSNPN, CDR2 SVGIG (reference sequence). The chain's CDR3 is CAWGRDSSYEQYF. CDR3 nucleotides: TGTGCCTGGGGCAGGGACAGTTCCTACGAGCAGTACTTC.

The chain couples TRBV5-1 to TRBJ1-1; D might be TRBD1 (6 bases). The CDR3 runs 15 residues. The V gene's germline CDR1 is SGHRS and CDR2 YFSETQ. Trimming took off 1 base at V and 1 base at J, with 11 bases between the two ends. The chain's CDR3 is CASSLWKQGNTEAFF. CDR3 DNA: TGCGCCAGCAGCTTGTGGAAACAGGGGAACACTGAAGCTTTCTTT.

V and J are TRBV25-1 and TRBJ2-7; tentative D call: TRBD1 (6 bases). From germline, CDR1 is MGHDK and CDR2 SYGVNS. Trimming took off 5 bases at V and 5 bases at J, with 13 bases between the two ends. This CDR3 contains 13 residues. The CDR3 DNA is TGTGCCAGCAGTATATGGGGGCTGCACGAGCAGTACTTC. Translating it yields CASSIWGLHEQYF.

The chain combines TRBV11-2 with TRBJ2-1; D gene ambiguous. Germline loops: CDR1 SGHAT, CDR2 FQNNGV. V dropped 6 bases and J dropped 0 bases, with 12 bases sitting between them. The CDR3 has 15 residues. CDR3 residues: CASSTAKPSYNEQFF. The CDR3 nucleotides read TGTGCCAGCAGTACCGCGAAGCCCTCCTACAATGAGCAGTTCTTC.

The CDR3 DNA sequence: TGCGCCAGCAGCCAGGGGGACGGGGAGCTGTTTTTT. This encodes CASSQGDGELFF. The chain is built from TRBV4-1 and TRBJ2-2; possibly TRBD1 or TRBD2 for D (5 bases each). The CDR3 is 12 amino acids. Trimming stripped 3 bases from V and 7 bases from J, with 6 bases between. Germline V gene sequence: CDR1 MGHRA, CDR2 YSYEKL.

The chain is built from TRBV13 and TRBJ2-3, with D possibly TRBD2 on 6 matching bases. The CDR3 is 14 residues long. Per the germline V gene, CDR1 is PRHDT and CDR2 is FYEKMQ (reference sequence). V lost 1 base, J lost 4 bases, and 9 bases lay in between. In DNA, the CDR3 is TGTGCCAGCAGCTTAGAGTCGGGAGCAGATACGCAGTATTTT. It codes for CASSLESGADTQYF.

The rearrangement joins TRBV9 to TRBJ2-3, with D possibly being TRBD1 (5 bases). Per germline, CDR1 SGDLS and CDR2 YYNGEE. Trimming shortened V by 1 base and J by 1 base, and 13 bases separated the two germline ends. The CDR3 covers 16 residues. This CDR3 reads CASSVLDTLGTDTQYF. The CDR3 coding sequence is TGTGCCAGCAGCGTATTGGACACCCTTGGCACAGATACGCAGTATTTT.

This clone has a single count. The V call is TRBV4-1, the J call TRBJ1-1; no reliable D call. Trimming left V 1 base short and J 0 bases short, with 6 bases between. Looked up from germline, CDR1 is MGHRA and CDR2 is YSYEKL. This CDR3 contains 14 residues. CDR3 nucleotide sequence: TGCGCCAGCAGCCAAGGGGTACTGAACACTGAAGCTTTCTTT. Translating gives CASSQGVLNTEAFF.

The chain has TRBV27 and TRBJ2-1, with 11 bases identical to TRBD2. The CDR3 extends over 16 amino acids. V dropped 3 bases and J dropped 8; count of bases not matched to a gene: 9. The germline CDR1 and CDR2 sequences are MNHEY and SMNVEV (reference sequence). The CDR3 spells CASSLGRLAGWDEQFF. CDR3 bases: TGTGCCAGCAGTTTGGGACGACTAGCGGGGTGGGATGAGCAGTTCTTC.

The genes are TRBV19 and TRBJ2-7; 14 bases align to TRBD2. The trim removed 0 bases at V and 6 bases at J, leaving 4 bases unmatched. Germline CDR1 reads LNHDA; CDR2 reads SQIVND (reference sequence). The CDR3 has 16 amino acids. For the CDR3, the DNA is TGTGCCAGTAGTATAGACGCGACTAGCGGGAGGGCCGAGCAGTACTTC. Protein product: CASSIDATSGRAEQYF.

This clone is a singleton in its sample. The chain couples TRBV25-1 to TRBJ1-1, with unresolved D. Trimming took off 5 bases at V and 0 bases at J, with 7 bases between the two ends. Germline V CDR1 and CDR2: MGHDK, SYGVNS. The CDR3 runs 13 residues. CDR3 region: CASSLGMNTEAFF. CDR3 bases: TGTGCCAGCAGTCTCGGAATGAACACTGAAGCTTTCTTT.

The chain has TRBV7-3 and TRBJ2-6; tentatively, D is TRBD1 (7 bases). The CDR3 has 17 amino acids. V shed 4 bases and J shed 3 bases, with 16 bases lying between them. Germline-derived CDR1 and CDR2 are SGHTA and FQGTGA. DNA of the CDR3: TGTGCCAGCAGCTCAGGGGGGCCCCCCGGTGGGGCCAACGTCCTGACTTTC. Its protein is CASSSGGPPGGANVLTF.

The chain carries TRBV7-6 and TRBJ2-7; TRBD2 aligns across 13 bases. Per the germline V gene, CDR1 is SGHVS and CDR2 is FNYEAQ. The CDR3 runs to 16 residues. With V trimmed by 5 bases and J by 2 bases, 6 bases remained unmatched. The CDR3: CASSLGTSGATYEQYF. As DNA, the CDR3 is TGTGCCAGCAGCCTCGGGACTAGCGGGGCCACCTACGAGCAGTACTTC. Variable domain in full (rest from reference TRBV7-6 and TRBJ2-7): GAGVSQSPRYKVTKRGQDVALRCDPISGHVSLYWYRQALGQGPEFLTYFNYEAQQDKSGLPNDRFSAERPEGSISTLTIQRTEQRDSAMYRCASSLGTSGATYEQYFGPGTRLTVT.

The chain recombines TRBV5-5 with TRBJ2-7; D is unclear. CDR3 length: 14 amino acids. Trimming removed 4 bases at V and 6 bases at J, with 17 bases between. Germline V gene data show CDR1 as SGHKS and CDR2 as YYEKEE (reference sequence). In nucleotides, the CDR3 is TGTGCCAGCAGCGGGAAAGGGATTCTAGGCGAGCAGTACTTC. It encodes CASSGKGILGEQYF.

The CDR3 DNA follows: TGCGCCAGCAGCCAGGGACAGGGCGGAAACATTCAGTACTTC. Encoded protein: CASSQGQGGNIQYF. The rearrangement joins TRBV4-1 to TRBJ2-4; 9 nucleotides align to TRBD1. CDR1 and CDR2 (germline): MGHRA, YSYEKL. Losses at the gene ends were 3 bases for V and 6 bases for J; bases not matched to a gene: 3. The CDR3 length is 14 residues.

V gene TRBV6-5 combines with J gene TRBJ1-1; tentative D call: TRBD1 (5 bases). CDR3 length: 16 residues. Between the trimmed V and J ends, which lost 2 bases and 0 bases, there was a span of 13 bases. Germline CDR1 MNHEY, CDR2 SVGAGI. CDR3 nucleotides: TGTGCCAGCAGTTACAAAGCAGGGAGCATGAACACTGAAGCTTTCTTT. Translated, it gives CASSYKAGSMNTEAFF.

The genes are TRBV14 and TRBJ2-3; D perhaps matches TRBD1 (6 bases). Germline V gene data show CDR1 as SGHDN and CDR2 as FVKESK. V was cut by 1 base and J by 5 bases, with 13 bases left in between. This CDR3 region has 15 residues. CDR3 sequence (DNA): TGTGCCAGCAGCCAAGGGCAGGGGTATGAAGATACGCAGTATTTT. Protein sequence: CASSQGQGYEDTQYF.

The J gene is TRBJ2-2, the V gene TRBV4-2, with 8 bases identical to TRBD2. CDR1 and CDR2 (germline): LGHNA, YNFKEQ. J lost 0 bases, V lost 8 bases, and 8 bases had no gene match. This CDR3 contains 16 residues. CDR3 sequence: CASAGGGVANTGELFF. In DNA form, the CDR3 reads TGTGCCAGCGCCGGGGGGGGCGTGGCGAACACCGGGGAGCTGTTTTTT.

The gene calls are TRBV5-6 and TRBJ1-2, with TRBD1 matching over 11 bases. The CDR3 is 14 amino acids. Trimming at V came to 4 bases and at J to 7 bases, leaving 6 bases not matched to a gene. Germline V gene lookup returns CDR1 SGHDT and CDR2 YYEEEE. The CDR3 DNA sequence: TGTGCCAGCAGCCGGGGGACAGGGGGTACTGGCTACACCTTC. Translation gives CASSRGTGGTGYTF.

The chain recombines TRBV4-1 with TRBJ2-1; 9 nucleotides match TRBD1. Germline V gene lookup returns CDR1 MGHRA and CDR2 YSYEKL. With 4 bases clipped from V and 4 bases from J, the junction kept 5 bases outside the gene matches. The CDR3 is 15 residues long. In DNA form, the CDR3 reads TGCGCCAGCAGCCGCTCCGGGACAGGGTACAATGAGCAGTTCTTC. Translation: CASSRSGTGYNEQFF.

This clone appeared a few times. This rearrangement joins TRBV4-1 to TRBJ1-6; TRBD1 aligns across 10 bases. Trimming at V came to 1 base and at J to 9 bases, leaving 3 bases not matched to a gene. Germline assignment: CDR1 MGHRA and CDR2 YSYEKL. The CDR3 is 15 amino acids. Here the CDR3 DNA reads TGCGCCAGCAGCCAAGTCTGGACAGGGGGTTCACCCCTCCACTTT. As protein: CASSQVWTGGSPLHF.

As concerns this clone: A read error may produce the germline difference seen at one junction end. The chain combines TRBV5-4 with TRBJ2-1; D is uncertain. There are 12 residues in the CDR3. CDR1 and CDR2 (germline): SGHNT, YYREEE (reference sequence). The CDR3 DNA reads as TGTGCCAGCAGCTTTGGACCAAATGTGCAGTTCTTC. Protein sequence: CASSFGPNVQFF. The full variable domain, completed using reference TRBV5-4 and TRBJ2-1, is ETGVTQSPTHLIKTRGQQVTLRCSSQSGHNTVSWYQQALGQGPQFIFQYYREEENGRGNFPPRFSGLQFPNYSSELNVNALELDDSALYLCASSFGPNVQFFGPGTRLTVL.

The V and J genes are TRBV5-4 and TRBJ2-5; TRBD1 or TRBD2 may be the D gene (5 bases each). Germline V gene lookup returns CDR1 SGHNT and CDR2 YYREEE (reference sequence). Trimming cost V 4 bases and J 1 base, with 11 bases left between them. The CDR3 length is 14 residues. The CDR3 here is CASSPGPFQETQYF. The CDR3 coding sequence is TGTGCCAGCAGCCCGGGACCGTTCCAAGAGACCCAGTACTTC.

This chain connects TRBV28 to TRBJ1-1, with 10 bases that match TRBD1. The CDR3 spans 12 residues. Germline CDR1 reads MDHEN; CDR2 reads SYDVKM. The V and J ends lost 5 bases and 11 bases, in that order; junction bases with no gene match: 5. DNA for the CDR3: TGTGCCAGCAGTACGACAGGGGGCTGGGCTTTCTTT. Residues: CASSTTGGWAFF.

The chain employs TRBV28 and TRBJ1-5; perhaps TRBD1 as D (5 bases). From germline, CDR1 is MDHEN and CDR2 SYDVKM. V was trimmed by 3 bases and J by 7 bases, leaving 13 bases between them. This CDR3 is 14 amino acids long. The CDR3 reads CASSFFGGVQPQHF. The CDR3 bases are TGTGCCAGCAGTTTTTTTGGGGGGGTCCAGCCCCAGCATTTT.

This rearrangement joins TRBV4-1 to TRBJ2-1; 10 nucleotides align to TRBD2. There are 15 residues in the CDR3. Germline loops: CDR1 MGHRA, CDR2 YSYEKL. The J segment lost 4 bases and the V segment lost 5 bases, leaving 5 bases of the junction unmatched. The CDR3 DNA sequence: TGCGCCAGCAGCAAAGGGACTAGCGTTTACAATGAGCAGTTCTTC. This sequence encodes CASSKGTSVYNEQFF.

This chain connects TRBV6-1 to TRBJ2-7; D gene unclear. V was pared by 1 base and J by 4 bases, with 2 bases between. The germline gives CDR1 MNHNS, CDR2 SASEGT. This CDR3 comprises 11 residues. The DNA of the CDR3 is TGTGCCAGCAGTGAAGGGTACGAGCAGTACTTC. It translates to CASSEGYEQYF.

This clone was counted a single time. This chain uses TRBV6-5 with TRBJ2-2; D is uncertain. With 8 bases removed from V and 6 bases from J, the gap between germline ends came to 10 bases. This CDR3 has 12 amino acids. Germline assignment: CDR1 MNHEY and CDR2 SVGAGI. This CDR3 reads CASQIIPGELFF. The CDR3 region has the DNA TGTGCCAGCCAAATAATCCCCGGGGAGCTGTTTTTT.

The chain is built from TRBV27 and TRBJ1-1; tentatively, D is TRBD1 (6 bases). CDR3 size: 17 residues. CDR1 is MNHEY, CDR2 SMNVEV, per germline (reference sequence). The ends were cut back, 5 bases at V and 7 bases at J, with 26 bases in the middle. CDR3 residues: CASSPVHRAKGLIEAFF. As DNA, the CDR3 is TGTGCCAGCAGTCCCGTCCACAGGGCCAAGGGGCTTATTGAAGCTTTCTTT.

The chain joins TRBV15 to TRBJ2-7, with 11 positions matching TRBD2. Trimming removed 4 bases from V and 2 bases from J; junction bases left unmatched: 13. Looked up from germline, CDR1 is LNHNV and CDR2 is YYDKDF (reference sequence). This CDR3 spans 18 amino acids. The CDR3 is CATSNMGLAGGWPYEQYF. The CDR3 bases are TGTGCCACCAGCAACATGGGGCTAGCGGGAGGCTGGCCCTACGAGCAGTACTTC.

This rearrangement joins TRBV7-9 to TRBJ1-2; a weak D match, TRBD1 (6 bases). CDR3 length equals 15 residues. V was trimmed by 4 bases and J by 4 bases, leaving 16 bases between them. Germline V lookup: CDR1 SEHNR, CDR2 FQNEAQ (reference sequence). The CDR3, as DNA: TGTGCCAGCAGCTCCGGACAGATGGCCTCCTATGGCTACACCTTC. Amino acids: CASSSGQMASYGYTF.